The sequence of this TCR beta chain was determined in a study of T cell responses to AZD1222 COVID-19 vaccine. Notes on this clone: Antigen unknown.

Some clones are missing from TCRdb's copy, which holds only in-frame ones; the method was immunoSEQ multiplex PCR. The sample includes approximately 79,000 clones, around 85% of them seen just once. Per the germline V gene, CDR1 is DFQATT and CDR2 is SNEGSKA (reference sequence). J was trimmed by 8 bases and V by 3 bases; bases with no gene match: 9. CDR3 size: 14 residues. Study-level results: Within unmutated variant regions lay the reported targets of nearly half of spike-specific TCRs.

The source of this sequence is an adult in good health. Specimen: peripheral blood, collected on day 0 of AZD1222 vaccination. V usage is TRBV20-1 and J usage is TRBJ2-1; 8 bases align to TRBD2. The CDR3 is CSASYGRGVDEQFF. The CDR3 DNA sequence: TGCAGTGCTAGTTACGGGAGGGGAGTGGATGAGCAGTTCTTC.